This record concerns one T cell receptor (beta chain) sequence. TCRdb's copy holds only in-frame clones and misses some; the assay was immunoSEQ multiplex PCR. The table includes 45,000 to 50,000 clones, approximately 83% detected once. This sample was taken from a study of STAT5B mutations in CD4+ large granular lymphocyte leukemia. This CDR3 contains 15 residues. The germline gives CDR1 SNHLY, CDR2 FYNNEI. The V and J ends lost 4 bases and 6 bases respectively, with 17 bases between them. The chain combines TRBV2 with TRBJ2-3; D gene unclear. The clonotype was recovered from a human donor in good health. The sequenced sample consisted of CD4+ T cells from blood buffy coats. The DNA of the CDR3 is TGTGCCAGCAGTGCCGAGTCAGGCACCGCGGATACGCAGTATTTT. Its translation: CASSAESGTADTQYF. The full variable domain, completed using reference TRBV2 and TRBJ2-3, is EPEVTQTPSHQVTQMGQEVILRCVPISNHLYFYWYRQILGQKVEFLVSFYNNEISEKSEIFDDQFSVERPDGSNFTLKIRSTKLEDSAMYFCASSAESGTADTQYFGPGTRLTVL.